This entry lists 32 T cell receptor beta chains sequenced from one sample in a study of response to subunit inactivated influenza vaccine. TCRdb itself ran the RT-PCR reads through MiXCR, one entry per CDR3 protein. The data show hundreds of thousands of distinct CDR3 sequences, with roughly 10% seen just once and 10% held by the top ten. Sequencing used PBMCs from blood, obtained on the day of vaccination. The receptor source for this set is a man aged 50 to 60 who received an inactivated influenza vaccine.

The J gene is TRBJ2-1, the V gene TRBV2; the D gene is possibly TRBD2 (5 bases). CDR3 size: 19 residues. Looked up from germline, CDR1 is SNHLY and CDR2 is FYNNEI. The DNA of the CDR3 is TGTACCTGCAGTCACCCCGGGGTCAAGGGAATCAGGCTGTACAATGAGCAGTTCTTC. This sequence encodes CTCSHPGVKGIRLYNEQFF.

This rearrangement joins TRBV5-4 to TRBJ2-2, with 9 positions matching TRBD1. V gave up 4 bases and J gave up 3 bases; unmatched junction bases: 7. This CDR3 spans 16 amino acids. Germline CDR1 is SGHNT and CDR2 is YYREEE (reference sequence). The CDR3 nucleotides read TGTGCCAGCAGCCCAAAGGACAGGGGCGACACCGGGGAGCTGTTTTTT. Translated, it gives CASSPKDRGDTGELFF.

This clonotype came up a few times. CDR3 loop: CASSAAGGPNEKLFF. The CDR3 DNA reads TGTGCCAGCAGCGCCGCCGGGGGCCCTAATGAAAAACTGTTTTTT. The V and J genes are TRBV7-2 and TRBJ1-4; weak D call: TRBD1 (6 bases). V gave up 5 bases and J gave up 3 bases, with 13 bases separating them. The CDR3 has 15 residues. Germline V gene lookup returns CDR1 SGHTA and CDR2 FQGNSA. The full variable domain, with the rest looked up from reference TRBV7-2 and TRBJ1-4, is GAGVSQSPSNKVTEKGKDVELRCDPISGHTALYWYRQSLGQGLEFLIYFQGNSAPDKSGLPSDRFSAERTGGSVSTLTIQRTQQEDSAVYLCASSAAGGPNEKLFFGSGTQLSVL.

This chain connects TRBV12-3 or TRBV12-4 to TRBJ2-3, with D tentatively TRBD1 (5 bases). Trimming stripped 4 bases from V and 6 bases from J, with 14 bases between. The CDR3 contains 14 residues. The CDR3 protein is CASSSTGLLDTQYF. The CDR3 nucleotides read TGTGCCAGCAGTTCTACAGGTCTTCTGGATACGCAGTATTTT.

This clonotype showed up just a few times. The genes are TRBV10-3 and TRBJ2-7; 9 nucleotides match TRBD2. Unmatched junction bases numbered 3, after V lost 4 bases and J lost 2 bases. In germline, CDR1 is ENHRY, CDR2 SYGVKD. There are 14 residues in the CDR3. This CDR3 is CAISAAGGTYEQYF. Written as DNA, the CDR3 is TGTGCCATCAGTGCAGCGGGGGGAACCTACGAGCAGTACTTC.

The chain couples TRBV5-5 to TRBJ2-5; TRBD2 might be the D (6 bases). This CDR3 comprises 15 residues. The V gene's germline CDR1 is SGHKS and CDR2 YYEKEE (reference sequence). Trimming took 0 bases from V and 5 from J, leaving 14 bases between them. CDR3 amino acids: CASSLGSSRGETQYF. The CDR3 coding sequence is TGTGCCAGCAGCTTGGGTAGCAGCCGGGGGGAGACCCAGTACTTC.

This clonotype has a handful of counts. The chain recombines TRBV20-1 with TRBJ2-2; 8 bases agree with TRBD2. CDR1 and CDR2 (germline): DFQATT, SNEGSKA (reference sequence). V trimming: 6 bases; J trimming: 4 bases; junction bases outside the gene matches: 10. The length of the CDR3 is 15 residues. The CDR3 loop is CSASGLAPSTGELFF. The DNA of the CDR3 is TGCAGTGCCAGCGGACTAGCTCCAAGCACCGGGGAGCTGTTTTTT.

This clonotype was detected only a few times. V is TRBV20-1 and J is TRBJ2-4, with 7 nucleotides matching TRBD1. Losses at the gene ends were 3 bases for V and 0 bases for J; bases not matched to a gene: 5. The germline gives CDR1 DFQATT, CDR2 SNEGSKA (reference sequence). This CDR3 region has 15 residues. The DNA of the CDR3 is TGCAGTGCTAGGGGGACAGTACTAGCCAAAAACATTCAGTACTTC. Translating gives CSARGTVLAKNIQYF.

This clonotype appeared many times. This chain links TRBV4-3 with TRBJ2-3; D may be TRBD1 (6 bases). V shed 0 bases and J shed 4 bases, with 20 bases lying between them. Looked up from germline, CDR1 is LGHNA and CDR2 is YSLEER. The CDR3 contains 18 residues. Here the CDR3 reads CASSQEGARGGSPDTQYF. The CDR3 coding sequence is TGCGCCAGCAGCCAAGAAGGGGCCAGGGGCGGGTCCCCAGATACGCAGTATTTT.

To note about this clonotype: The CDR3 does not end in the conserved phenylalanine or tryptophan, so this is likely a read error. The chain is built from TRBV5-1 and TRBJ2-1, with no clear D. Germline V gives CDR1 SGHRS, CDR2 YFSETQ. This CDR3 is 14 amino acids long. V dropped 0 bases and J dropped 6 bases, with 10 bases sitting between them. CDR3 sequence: CASSLEGPGNEQFL. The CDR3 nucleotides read TGCGCCAGCAGCTTGGAAGGACCTGGCAATGAGCAGTTCCTC.

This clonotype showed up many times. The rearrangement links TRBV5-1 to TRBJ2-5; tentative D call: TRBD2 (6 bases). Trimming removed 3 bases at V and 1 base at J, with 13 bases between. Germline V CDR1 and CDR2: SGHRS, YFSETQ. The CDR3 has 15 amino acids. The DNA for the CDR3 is TGCGCCAGCAGCTCCATGACTAGGACCCAAGAGACCCAGTACTTC. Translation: CASSSMTRTQETQYF.

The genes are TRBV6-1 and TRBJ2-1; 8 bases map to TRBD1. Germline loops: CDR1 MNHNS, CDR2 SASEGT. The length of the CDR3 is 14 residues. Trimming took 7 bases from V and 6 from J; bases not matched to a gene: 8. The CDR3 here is CASIKRDRPNEQFF. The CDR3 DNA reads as TGTGCCAGCATCAAACGGGACAGGCCCAATGAGCAGTTCTTC.

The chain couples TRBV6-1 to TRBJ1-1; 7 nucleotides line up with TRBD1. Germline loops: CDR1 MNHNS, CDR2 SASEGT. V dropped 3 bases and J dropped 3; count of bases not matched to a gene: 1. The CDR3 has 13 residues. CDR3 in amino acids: CASSDQGDTEAFF. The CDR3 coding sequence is TGTGCCAGCAGTGATCAGGGGGACACTGAAGCTTTCTTT.

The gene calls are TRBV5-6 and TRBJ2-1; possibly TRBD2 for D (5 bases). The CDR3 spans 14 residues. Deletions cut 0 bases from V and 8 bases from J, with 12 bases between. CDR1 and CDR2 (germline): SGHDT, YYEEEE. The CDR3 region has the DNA TGTGCCAGCAGCTTGGAGCTAGGGAGTCATGAGCAGTTCTTC. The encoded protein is CASSLELGSHEQFF.

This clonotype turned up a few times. CDR3 DNA: TGCGCCAGCAGCTTGGGGGACAGGGGCCACAATGAGCAGTTCTTC. This sequence encodes CASSLGDRGHNEQFF. V is TRBV5-1 and J is TRBJ2-1; TRBD1 aligns across 10 bases. Germline CDR1 reads SGHRS; CDR2 reads YFSETQ. With 0 bases clipped from V and 5 bases from J, the junction kept 2 bases outside the gene matches. The CDR3 is made up of 15 amino acids.

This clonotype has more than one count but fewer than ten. The CDR3 coding sequence is TGCAGTGCAATAGGGGCCGGGACAGGCTACGAGCAGTACTTC. Residues: CSAIGAGTGYEQYF. This chain joins TRBV20-1 and TRBJ2-7; 8 bases agree with TRBD1. With 6 bases clipped from V and 3 bases from J, the junction kept 10 bases outside the gene matches. This CDR3 has 14 residues. Germline CDR1 is DFQATT and CDR2 is SNEGSKA (reference sequence).

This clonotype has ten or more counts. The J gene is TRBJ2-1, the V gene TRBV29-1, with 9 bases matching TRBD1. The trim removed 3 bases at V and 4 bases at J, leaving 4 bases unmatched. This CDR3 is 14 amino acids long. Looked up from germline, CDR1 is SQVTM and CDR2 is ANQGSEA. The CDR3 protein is CSVDRDRVYNEQFF. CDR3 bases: TGCAGCGTTGACCGGGACAGGGTATACAATGAGCAGTTCTTC.

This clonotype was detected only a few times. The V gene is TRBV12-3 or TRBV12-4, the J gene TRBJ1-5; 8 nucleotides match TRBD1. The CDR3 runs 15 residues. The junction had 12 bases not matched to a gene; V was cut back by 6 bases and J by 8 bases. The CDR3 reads CASSSGTGPHKPQHF. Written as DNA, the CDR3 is TGTGCCAGCAGCTCCGGGACAGGCCCTCACAAGCCCCAGCATTTT.

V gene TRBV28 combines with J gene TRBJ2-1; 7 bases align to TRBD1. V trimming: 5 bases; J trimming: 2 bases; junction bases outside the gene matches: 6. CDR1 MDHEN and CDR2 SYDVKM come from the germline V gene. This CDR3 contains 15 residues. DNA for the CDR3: TGTGCCAGCAGTCCCGGGACAGCGACCTACAATGAGCAGTTCTTC. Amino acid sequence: CASSPGTATYNEQFF.

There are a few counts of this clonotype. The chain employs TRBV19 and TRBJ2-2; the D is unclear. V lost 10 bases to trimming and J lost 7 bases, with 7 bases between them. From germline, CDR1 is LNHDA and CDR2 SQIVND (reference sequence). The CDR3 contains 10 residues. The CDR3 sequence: CATQHGELFF. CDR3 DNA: TGTGCCACTCAACACGGGGAGCTGTTTTTT.

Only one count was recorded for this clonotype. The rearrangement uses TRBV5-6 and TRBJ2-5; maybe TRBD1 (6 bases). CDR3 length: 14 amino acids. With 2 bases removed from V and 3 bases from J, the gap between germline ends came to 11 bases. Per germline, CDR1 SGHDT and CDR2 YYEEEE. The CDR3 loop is CASSLGQSKETQYF. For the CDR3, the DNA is TGTGCCAGCAGCTTAGGACAGAGCAAAGAGACCCAGTACTTC.

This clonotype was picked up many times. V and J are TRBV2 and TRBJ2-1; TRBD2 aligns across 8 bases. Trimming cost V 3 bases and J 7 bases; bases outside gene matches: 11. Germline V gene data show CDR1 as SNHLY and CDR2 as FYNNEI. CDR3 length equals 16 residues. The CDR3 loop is CASSDSGRAGKNEQFF. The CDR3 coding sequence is TGTGCCAGCAGTGATTCCGGGAGGGCCGGGAAAAATGAGCAGTTCTTC.

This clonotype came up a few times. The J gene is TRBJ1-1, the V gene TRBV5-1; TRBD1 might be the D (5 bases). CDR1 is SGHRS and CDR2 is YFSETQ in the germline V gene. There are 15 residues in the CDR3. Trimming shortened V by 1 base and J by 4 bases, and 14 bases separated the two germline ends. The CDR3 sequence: CASSLQRQQGTEAFF. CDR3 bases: TGCGCCAGCAGCTTGCAACGACAGCAAGGCACTGAAGCTTTCTTT.

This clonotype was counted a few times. The CDR3, as DNA: TGTGCCAGCTCCCCCTCTAGCGGGAGGCTTCCCGTAAGCTCCTACGAGCAGTACTTC. It translates to CASSPSSGRLPVSSYEQYF. The rearrangement links TRBV18 to TRBJ2-7; TRBD2 matches 11 bases. Germline values: CDR1 KGHSH, CDR2 LQKENI. V was clipped by 6 bases and J by 0 bases; unmatched bases: 16. The CDR3 has 19 amino acids.

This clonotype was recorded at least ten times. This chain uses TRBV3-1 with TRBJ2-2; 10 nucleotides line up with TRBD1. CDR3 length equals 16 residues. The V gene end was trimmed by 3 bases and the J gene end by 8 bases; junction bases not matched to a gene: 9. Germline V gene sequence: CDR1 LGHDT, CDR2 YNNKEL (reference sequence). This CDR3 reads CASSHTRDRGRGELFF. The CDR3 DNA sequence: TGTGCCAGCAGCCATACCCGGGACAGGGGACGGGGGGAGCTGTTTTTT. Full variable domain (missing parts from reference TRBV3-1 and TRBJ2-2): DTAVSQTPKYLVTQMGNDKSIKCEQNLGHDTMYWYKQDSKKFLKIMFSYNNKELIINETVPNRFSPKSPDKAHLNLHINSLELGDSAVYFCASSHTRDRGRGELFFGEGSRLTVL.

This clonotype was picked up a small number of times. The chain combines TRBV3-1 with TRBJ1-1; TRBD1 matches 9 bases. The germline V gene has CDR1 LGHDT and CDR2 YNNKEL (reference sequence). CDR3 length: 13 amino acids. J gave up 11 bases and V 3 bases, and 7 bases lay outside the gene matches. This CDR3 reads CASSHRDRAAAFF. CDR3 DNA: TGTGCCAGCAGCCACCGGGACAGGGCGGCGGCTTTCTTT. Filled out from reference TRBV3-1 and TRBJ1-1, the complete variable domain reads DTAVSQTPKYLVTQMGNDKSIKCEQNLGHDTMYWYKQDSKKFLKIMFSYNNKELIINETVPNRFSPKSPDKAHLNLHINSLELGDSAVYFCASSHRDRAAAFFGQGTRLTVV.

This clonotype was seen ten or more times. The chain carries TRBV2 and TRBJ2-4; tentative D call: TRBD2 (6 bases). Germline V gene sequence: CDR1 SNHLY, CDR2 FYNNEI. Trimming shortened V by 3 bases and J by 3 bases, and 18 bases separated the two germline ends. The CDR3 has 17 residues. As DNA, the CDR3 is TGTGCCAGCAGTGACAGTTTGACGTTGGGAGGCAAAAACATTCAGTACTTC. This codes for CASSDSLTLGGKNIQYF.

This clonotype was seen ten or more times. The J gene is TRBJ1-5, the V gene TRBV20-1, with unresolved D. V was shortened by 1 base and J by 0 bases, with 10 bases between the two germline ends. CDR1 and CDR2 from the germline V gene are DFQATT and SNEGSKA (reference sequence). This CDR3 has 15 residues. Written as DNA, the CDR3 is TGCAGTGCTAGAGGAGAGACAAATAGCAATCAGCCCCAGCATTTT. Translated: CSARGETNSNQPQHF.

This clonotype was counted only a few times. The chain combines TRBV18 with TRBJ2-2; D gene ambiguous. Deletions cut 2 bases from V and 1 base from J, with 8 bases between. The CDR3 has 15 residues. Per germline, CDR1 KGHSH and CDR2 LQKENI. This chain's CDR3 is CASSPVSVNTGELFF. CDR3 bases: TGTGCCAGCTCACCAGTTTCAGTGAACACCGGGGAGCTGTTTTTT.

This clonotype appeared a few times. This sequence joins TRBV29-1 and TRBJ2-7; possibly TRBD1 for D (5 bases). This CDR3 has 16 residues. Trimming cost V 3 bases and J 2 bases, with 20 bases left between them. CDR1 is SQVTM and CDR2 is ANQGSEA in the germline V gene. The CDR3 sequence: CSVELLGDSEPYEQYF. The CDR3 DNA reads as TGCAGCGTTGAGCTCTTAGGTGACAGCGAACCCTACGAGCAGTACTTC.

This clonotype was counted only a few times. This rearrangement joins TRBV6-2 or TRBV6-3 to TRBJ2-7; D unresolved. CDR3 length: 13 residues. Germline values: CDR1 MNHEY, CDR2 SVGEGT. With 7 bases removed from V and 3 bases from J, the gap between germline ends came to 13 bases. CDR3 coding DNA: TGTGCCAGCACCCATTCCCCCGACTACGAGCAGTACTTC. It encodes CASTHSPDYEQYF.

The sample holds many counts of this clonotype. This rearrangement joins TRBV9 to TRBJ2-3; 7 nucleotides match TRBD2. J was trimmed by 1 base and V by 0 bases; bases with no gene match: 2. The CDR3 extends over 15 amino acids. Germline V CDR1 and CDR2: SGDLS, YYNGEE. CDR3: CASSVGTSGTDTQYF. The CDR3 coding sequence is TGTGCCAGCAGCGTAGGTACTAGCGGCACAGATACGCAGTATTTT.